This T cell receptor beta chain was sequenced during a study of cytomegalovirus exposure and HLA in healthy donors (dated by TCRdb to the late 2010s). Background on the whole study: According to a later analysis, the roughly 130 validation repertoires were produced on the same platform as the roughly 720 repertoires of the first cohort. The study aimed to test whether cataloging public T cell receptors could reveal signatures of past pathogen exposure. A separate validation cohort of approximately 120 different subjects was used in addition to the approximately 670-subject first cohort. To predict cytomegalovirus infection status, the study combined high-throughput TCR immunosequencing, statistical association of individual TCRs with disease status, and machine learning.

The library was generated by the immunoSEQ multiplex PCR assay. The study's own analysis went as follows. A statistical classification framework was built for diagnosing cytomegalovirus status from the catalog of TCR beta chain sequences. In its TCRdb copy, this immuneACCESS table keeps in-frame sequences only and misses some clones. Where compared with another copy, unresolved V genes explain less than half of these, and the others have no known cause. V and J calls and clone size are given by that table; D and trimming were obtained from the DNA. In this sample the table shows around 170,000 clones, 88% of which occur a single time. The ten largest clones capture around 3% of the sample. A word on this clone: Its antigen remains unidentified. An end of the junction differs from the germline gene, which may be a read error.

Per the germline V gene, SNHLY is the CDR1 and FYNNEI is the CDR2. The CDR3 starts with the cysteine, ends with the phenylalanine, and has 15 residues. The sequence is cut down to CDR3 DNA, 45 bases in frame from base 1. The investigation overall reported the following: Subsequent analysis determined that TCRs grouped into clusters in the first cohort also showed a tendency toward co-occurrence across the 130 or so validation repertoires, and approximately 93% of cluster scores exceeded 0. The authors suggested that the approach could potentially be generalized to other disease states and immunological phenotypes. In vitro tests confirmed that a few of the cytomegalovirus-associated TCR beta chains recognize cytomegalovirus antigens. A later analysis lacked HLA typing for the validation cohort, so it scored co-occurrence in that cohort across all 110 or so repertoires. A total of fewer than 200 TCR beta chains were listed by the study as associated with cytomegalovirus. While some public TCRs were present in many individuals, most TCR sequences turned up only very rarely across donors. The classifier was reported to diagnose cytomegalovirus status with high specificity and sensitivity in both the original and validation cohorts.

Donors formed part of the validation cohort, which comprised over a hundred subjects and was distinct from the first cohort of under 800 subjects. Sequencing was done on a sample of PBMCs. This chain joins TRBV2 to TRBJ2-5, with TRBD2 identical over 7 junction bases. The clonotype originates from a man aged 18 to 30 in good health and CMV-seronegative. The CDR3 reads CARSLGGGVGETQYF. The nucleotides read TGTGCCCGCAGTCTGGGGGGGGGAGTGGGAGAGACCCAGTACTTC.